This paragraph reports one TCR beta chain. Sequencing used immunoSEQ multiplex PCR; TCRdb keeps in-frame clones, though not all of them. The profile shows almost 350,000 clones, almost 90% of them singletons. This sample is part of a study of blood T cell repertoires in COVID-19. At the level of the study: Donors in the United States, Italy and Spain gave samples during acute or convalescent COVID-19. T cells, B-cell-depleted T cells, or PBMCs provided the cDNA or gDNA that served as material.

Germline CDR1 is MDHEN and CDR2 is SYDVKM. The CDR3 runs to 13 residues. Unmatched junction bases numbered 9, after V lost 11 bases and J lost 4 bases. No more than 2 weeks before study entry, exposed participants had met a case of COVID-19. Material: PBMCs or T cells enriched from blood (not recorded which). This receptor was identified in a woman between 25 and 40 years old who had been exposed to COVID-19. The V and J genes are TRBV28 and TRBJ2-5; 8 nucleotides match TRBD2. CDR3 sequence (DNA): TGTGCCTCGGCCGGGGGGGGATTAGAGACCCAGTACTTC. This translates into CASAGGGLETQYF.